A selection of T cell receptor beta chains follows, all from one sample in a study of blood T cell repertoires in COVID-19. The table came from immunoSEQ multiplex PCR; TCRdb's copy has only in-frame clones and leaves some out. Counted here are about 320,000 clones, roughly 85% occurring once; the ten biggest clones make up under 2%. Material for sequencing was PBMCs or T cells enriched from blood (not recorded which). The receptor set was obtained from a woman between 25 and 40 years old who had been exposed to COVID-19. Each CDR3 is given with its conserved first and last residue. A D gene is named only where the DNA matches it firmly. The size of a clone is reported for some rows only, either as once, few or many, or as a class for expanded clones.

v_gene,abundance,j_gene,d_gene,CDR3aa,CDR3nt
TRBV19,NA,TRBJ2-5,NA,CASSISIRGGQETQYF,TGTGCCAGTAGTATTTCTATAAGGGGGGGCCAAGAGACCCAGTACTTC
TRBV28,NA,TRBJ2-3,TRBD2,CASSFRGGSTDTQYF,TGTGCCAGCAGTTTTAGAGGCGGGAGTACAGATACGCAGTATTTT
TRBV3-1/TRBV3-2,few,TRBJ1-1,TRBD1,CASSVWTGNVMNTEAFF,TGTGCCAGCAGCGTATGGACAGGGAATGTAATGAACACTGAAGCTTTCTTT
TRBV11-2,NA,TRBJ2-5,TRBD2,CASSSRGGGETQYF,TGTGCCAGCAGCTCCCGGGGGGGAGGGGAGACCCAGTACTTC
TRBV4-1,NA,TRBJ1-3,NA,CASSQESLSGGPGNTIYF,TGCGCCAGCAGCCAAGAGTCTCTGTCGGGGGGTCCCGGAAACACCATATATTTT
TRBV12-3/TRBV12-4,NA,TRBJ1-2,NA,CASSPQGHGYTF,TGTGCCAGCAGTCCACAGGGTCATGGCTACACCTTC
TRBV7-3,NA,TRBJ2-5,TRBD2,CASSPAGTIQETQYF,TGTGCCAGCAGCCCCGCCGGGACTATACAAGAGACCCAGTACTTC
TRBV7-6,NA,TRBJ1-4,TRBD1,CASSYTDRGHEKLFF,TGTGCCAGCAGTTACACCGACAGGGGGCATGAAAAACTGTTTTTT
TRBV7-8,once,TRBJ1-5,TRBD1,CASSWTGRGQPQHF,TGTGCCAGCAGCTGGACAGGGAGGGGACAGCCCCAGCATTTT
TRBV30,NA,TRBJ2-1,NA,CAWSPLAVEQFF,TGTGCCTGGAGCCCCCTGGCGGTTGAGCAGTTCTTC
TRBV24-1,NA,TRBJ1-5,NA,CATSEEGGNQPQHF,TGTGCCACCAGTGAAGAGGGCGGCAATCAGCCCCAGCATTTT
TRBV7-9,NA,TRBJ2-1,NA,CASSRATGQYNEQFF,TGTGCCAGCAGCCGGGCCACAGGGCAATACAATGAGCAGTTCTTC
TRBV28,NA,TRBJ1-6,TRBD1,CASSLIDGGQTYSPLHF,TGTGCCAGCAGTTTAATAGATGGGGGACAGACCTATTCACCCCTCCACTTT
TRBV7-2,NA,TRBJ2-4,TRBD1,CASSPDRGKNIQYF,TGTGCCAGCAGCCCGGACAGGGGGAAAAACATTCAGTACTTC
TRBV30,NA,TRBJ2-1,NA,CAWSVGPGRVKQFF,TGTGCCTGGAGTGTGGGGCCCGGCAGAGTTAAGCAGTTCTTC
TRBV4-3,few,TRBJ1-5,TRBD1,CASSQDLPGRGRVYQPQHF,TGCGCCAGCAGCCAAGATCTCCCGGGCAGGGGGCGGGTCTATCAGCCCCAGCATTTT
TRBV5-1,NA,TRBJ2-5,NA,CASSSGTGEETQYF,TGCGCCAGCAGCTCCGGGACTGGGGAAGAGACCCAGTACTTC
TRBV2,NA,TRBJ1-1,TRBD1,CASSDGQGFTEAFF,TGTGCCAGCAGTGATGGACAGGGTTTTACTGAAGCTTTCTTT
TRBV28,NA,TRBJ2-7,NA,CASRTGPHSSYEQYF,TGTGCCAGCAGAACAGGACCCCACAGCTCCTACGAGCAGTACTTC
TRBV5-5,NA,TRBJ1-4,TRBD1,CASSGTNRGGTNEKLFF,TGTGCCAGCAGCGGTACAAACAGGGGGGGAACTAATGAAAAACTGTTTTTT
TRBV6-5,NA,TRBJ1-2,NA,CASTNRGDGYTF,TGTGCCAGCACTAATCGGGGGGACGGCTACACCTTC
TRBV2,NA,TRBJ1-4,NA,CASSGPLNEKLFF,TGTGCCAGCAGTGGTCCCCTTAATGAAAAACTGTTTTTT
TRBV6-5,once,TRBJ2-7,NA,CASSRGSPEQYF,TGTGCCAGCAGTAGAGGGAGTCCCGAGCAGTACTTC
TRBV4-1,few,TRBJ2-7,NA,CASSLYSVTSRDEQYF,TGCGCCAGCAGCCTATATTCGGTTACTAGCCGCGACGAGCAGTACTTC
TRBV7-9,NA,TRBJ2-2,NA,CASSLVGAGPNTGELFF,TGTGCCAGCAGCTTAGTGGGCGCGGGACCGAACACCGGGGAGCTGTTTTTT
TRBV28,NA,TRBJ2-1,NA,CASRQYNEQFF,TGTGCCTCTCGACAGTACAATGAGCAGTTCTTC